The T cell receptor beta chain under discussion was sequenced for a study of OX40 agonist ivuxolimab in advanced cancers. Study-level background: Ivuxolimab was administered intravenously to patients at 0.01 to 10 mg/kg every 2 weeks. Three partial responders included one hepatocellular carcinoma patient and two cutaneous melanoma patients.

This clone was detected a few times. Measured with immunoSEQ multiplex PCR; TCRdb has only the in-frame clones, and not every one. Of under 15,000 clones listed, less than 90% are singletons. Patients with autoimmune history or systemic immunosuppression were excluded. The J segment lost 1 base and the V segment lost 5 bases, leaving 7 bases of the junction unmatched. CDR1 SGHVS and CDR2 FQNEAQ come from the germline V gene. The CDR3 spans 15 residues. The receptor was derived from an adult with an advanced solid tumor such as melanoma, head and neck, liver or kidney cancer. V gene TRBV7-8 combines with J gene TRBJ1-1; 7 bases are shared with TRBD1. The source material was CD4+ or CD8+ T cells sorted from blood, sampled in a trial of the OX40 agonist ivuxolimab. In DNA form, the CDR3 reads TGTGCCAGCAGCCTTATTCGGGACAGGAACACTGAAGCTTTCTTT. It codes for CASSLIRDRNTEAFF.